This T cell receptor beta chain was sequenced during a study of human T cells and chemical hapten exposure. Study context: Upper inner arm skin measuring about 2 cm by about 2 cm received 2% DPC for sensitization. There were per-sample TCR yield variations, arising mainly from small pooled library volume differences.

Concerning this clonotype itself: Its specificity is not known.

Germline assignment: CDR1 SQVTM and CDR2 ANQGSEA. The CDR3 covers 13 residues. Trimming cost V 3 bases and J 5 bases; bases outside gene matches: 6. As for time point: patch test 3, about 24 weeks after DPC sensitization. Treatment described: therapeutic diphenylcyclopropenone sensitization with weekly scalp DPC. Blood draws preceded each patch test application. In TCRdb, the RACE reads were re-called with MiXCR into one record per CDR3 protein. The sample includes 120,000 or so distinct CDR3 sequences, 11% of them seen just once. The study's findings and limits: High-frequency TCRs, those above 1 in 1000, stayed the same after DPC sensitization.

The J gene is TRBJ1-2, the V gene TRBV29-1, with 7 bases that match TRBD1. This specimen consisted of whole blood, obtained in connection with sensitization to the hapten diphenylcyclopropenone (DPC). The TCR sequence derives from a woman aged 45-65 years with alopecia areata. Some clones in this sample may be carry-over from other donors' samples. Here the CDR3 reads CSVDDRERYGYTF. CDR3 in DNA: TGCAGCGTTGACGACAGGGAAAGATATGGCTACACCTTC.